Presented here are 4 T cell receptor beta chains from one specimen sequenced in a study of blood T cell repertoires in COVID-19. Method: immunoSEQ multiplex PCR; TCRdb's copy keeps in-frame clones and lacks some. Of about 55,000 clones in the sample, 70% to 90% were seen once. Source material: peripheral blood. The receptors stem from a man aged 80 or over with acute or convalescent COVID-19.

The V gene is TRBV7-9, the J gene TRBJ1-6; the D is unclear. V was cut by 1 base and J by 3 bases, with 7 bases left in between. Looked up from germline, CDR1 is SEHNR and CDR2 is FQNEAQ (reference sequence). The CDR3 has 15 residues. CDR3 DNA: TGTGCCAGCAGCTTAGAAGCCCGCTATAATTCACCCCTCCACTTT. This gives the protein CASSLEARYNSPLHF.

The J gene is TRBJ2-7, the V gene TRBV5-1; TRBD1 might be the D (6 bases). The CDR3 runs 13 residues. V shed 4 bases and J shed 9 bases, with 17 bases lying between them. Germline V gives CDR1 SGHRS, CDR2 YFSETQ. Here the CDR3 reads CASSLTTGTSQYF. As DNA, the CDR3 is TGCGCCAGCAGCCTTACTACAGGGACATCGCAGTACTTC.

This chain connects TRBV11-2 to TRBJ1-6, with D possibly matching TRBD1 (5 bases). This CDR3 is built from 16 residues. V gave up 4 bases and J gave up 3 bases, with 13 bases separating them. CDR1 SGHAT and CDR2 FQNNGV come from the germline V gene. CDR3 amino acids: CASSSQGAIYNSPLHF. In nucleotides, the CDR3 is TGTGCCAGCAGCTCCCAAGGGGCCATCTATAATTCACCCCTCCACTTT.

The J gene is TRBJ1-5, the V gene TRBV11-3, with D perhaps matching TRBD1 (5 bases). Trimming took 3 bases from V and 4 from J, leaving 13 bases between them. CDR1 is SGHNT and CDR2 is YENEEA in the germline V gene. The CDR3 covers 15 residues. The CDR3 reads CASSLGREGNQPQHF. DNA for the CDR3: TGTGCCAGCAGCTTGGGCAGGGAGGGGAATCAGCCCCAGCATTTT.